One TCR beta chain is described in this entry. The V end lost 0 bases, the J end lost 7 bases, and 16 bases lay between the germline ends. The CDR3 covers 16 residues. Germline CDR1 is MNHEY and CDR2 is SVGAGI. These data are taken from a study of cytomegalovirus exposure and HLA in healthy donors. Researchers ran the PCR with 60 Vbeta and 13 Jbeta primers. TCRdb keeps only in-frame clones here, not all; method: immunoSEQ multiplex PCR. The table lists fewer than 150,000 clones. Sample: PBMCs. The TCR originated in a man aged 35 to 55 in good health and CMV-seronegative. This sequence joins TRBV6-5 and TRBJ1-5, with no clear D. In DNA, the CDR3 is TGTGCCAGCAGTTACTCGTGGGAGGGTATGCGGCAGCCCCAGCATTTT. As protein: CASSYSWEGMRQPQHF.